Given below is one T cell receptor (beta chain) in context. These data come from a study of blood T cells in healthy people across ages. CDR3 length: 14 residues. Trimming removed 7 bases at V and 4 bases at J, with 19 bases between. CDR1 and CDR2 (germline): SQVTM, ANQGSEA. Together with a sample-barcoded 5' primer, a J-beta primer mix was included in a second PCR lasting about 7 to 11 cycles. Using its own MiXCR run on the 5' RACE reads, TCRdb lists one record per CDR3 protein. The top ten hold approximately 2.1% of the sample, which has over 1,500,000 distinct CDR3 sequences, 49% seen once. This clonotype was sampled from a woman in her 40s in good health. The material sequenced was blood. This chain uses TRBV29-1 with TRBJ1-2; a weak D match, TRBD1 (6 bases). The CDR3 spells CSAGGGAMGYGYTF. The CDR3 DNA reads TGCAGCGCCGGCGGGGGGGCCATGGGCTATGGCTACACCTTC.